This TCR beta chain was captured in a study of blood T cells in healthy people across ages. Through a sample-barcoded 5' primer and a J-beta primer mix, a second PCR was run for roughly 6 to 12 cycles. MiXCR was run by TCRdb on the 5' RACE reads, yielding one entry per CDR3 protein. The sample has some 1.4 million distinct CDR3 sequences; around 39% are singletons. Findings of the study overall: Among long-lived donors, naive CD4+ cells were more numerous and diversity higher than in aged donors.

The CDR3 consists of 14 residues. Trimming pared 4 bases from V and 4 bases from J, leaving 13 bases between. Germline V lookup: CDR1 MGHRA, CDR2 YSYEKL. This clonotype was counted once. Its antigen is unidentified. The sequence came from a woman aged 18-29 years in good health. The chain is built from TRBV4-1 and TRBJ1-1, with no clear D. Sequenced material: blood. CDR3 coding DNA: TGCGCCAGCAGCCTACGGGCTGAGAGCACTGAAGCTTTCTTT. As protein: CASSLRAESTEAFF.